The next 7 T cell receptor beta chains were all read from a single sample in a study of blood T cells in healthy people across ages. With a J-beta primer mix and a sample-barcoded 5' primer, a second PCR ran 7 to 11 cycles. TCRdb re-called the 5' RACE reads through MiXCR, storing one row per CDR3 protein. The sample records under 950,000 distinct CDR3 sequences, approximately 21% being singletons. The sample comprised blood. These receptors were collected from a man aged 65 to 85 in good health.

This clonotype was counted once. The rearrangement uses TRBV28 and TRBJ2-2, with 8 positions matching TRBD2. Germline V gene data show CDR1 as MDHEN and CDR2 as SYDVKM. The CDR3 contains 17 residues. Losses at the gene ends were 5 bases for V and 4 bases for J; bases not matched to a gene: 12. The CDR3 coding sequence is TGTGCCAGCAGTCCCCTGGGACTAGGTCTAGGCACCGGGGAGCTGTTTTTT. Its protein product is CASSPLGLGLGTGELFF.

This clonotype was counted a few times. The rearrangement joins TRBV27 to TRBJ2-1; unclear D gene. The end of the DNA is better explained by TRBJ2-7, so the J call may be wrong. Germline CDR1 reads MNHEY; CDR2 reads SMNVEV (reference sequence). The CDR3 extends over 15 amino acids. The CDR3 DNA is TGTGCCAGCAGTTTAAAGGCTCGGTCCCCCTACGAGCAGTACGTC. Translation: CASSLKARSPYEQYV.

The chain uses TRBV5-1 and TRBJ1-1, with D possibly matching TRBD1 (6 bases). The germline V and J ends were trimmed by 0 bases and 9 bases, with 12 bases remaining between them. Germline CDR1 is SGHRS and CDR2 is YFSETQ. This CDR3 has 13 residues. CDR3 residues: CASSLAGRDKAFF. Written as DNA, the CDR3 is TGCGCCAGCAGCTTGGCCGGGAGGGACAAAGCTTTCTTT.

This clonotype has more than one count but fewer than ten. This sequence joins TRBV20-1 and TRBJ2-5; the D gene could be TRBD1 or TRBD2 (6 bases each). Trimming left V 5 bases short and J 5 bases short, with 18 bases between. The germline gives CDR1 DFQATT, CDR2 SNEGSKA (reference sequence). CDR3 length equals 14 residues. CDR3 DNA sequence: TGCAGTGCTCCCCAGAAAGGGGGGTGGGAGACCCAGTACTTC. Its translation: CSAPQKGGWETQYF.

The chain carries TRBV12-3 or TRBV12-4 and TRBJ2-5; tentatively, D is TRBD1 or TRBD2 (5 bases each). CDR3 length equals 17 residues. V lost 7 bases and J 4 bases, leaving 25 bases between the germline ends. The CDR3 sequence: CASTPWGPTITGETQYF. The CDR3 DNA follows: TGTGCCAGCACCCCCTGGGGACCCACCATCACGGGAGAGACCCAGTACTTC.

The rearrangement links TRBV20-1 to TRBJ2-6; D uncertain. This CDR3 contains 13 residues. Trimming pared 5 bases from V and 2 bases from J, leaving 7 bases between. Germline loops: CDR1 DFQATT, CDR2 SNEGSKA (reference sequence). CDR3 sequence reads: CSAGWAGANVLTF. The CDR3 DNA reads TGCAGTGCTGGGTGGGCTGGGGCCAACGTCCTGACTTTC.

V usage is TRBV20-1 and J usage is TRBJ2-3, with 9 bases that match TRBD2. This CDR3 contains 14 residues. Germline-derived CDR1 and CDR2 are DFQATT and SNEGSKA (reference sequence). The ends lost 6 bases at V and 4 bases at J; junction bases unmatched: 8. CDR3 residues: CSAQWRGGPDTQYF. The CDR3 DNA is TGCAGTGCCCAATGGCGGGGGGGTCCAGATACGCAGTATTTT.